This TCR beta chain came from a study of T-cell memory formation after mild COVID-19. V was trimmed by 0 bases and J by 7 bases, leaving 13 bases between them. This CDR3 contains 14 residues. Germline V gene lookup returns CDR1 MDHEN and CDR2 SYDVKM. The study, taken as a whole, reports: Day 15 to 85 contracting clones showed balanced CD4/CD8; later expanders leaned CD4+.

Concerning this clonotype itself: Antigen specificity is unknown.

TCRdb passed the 5' RACE reads through MiXCR, listing each CDR3 protein once. Of more than 250,000 distinct CDR3 sequences listed, 16% are singletons. The V gene is TRBV28, the J gene TRBJ2-7, with D possibly called TRBD1 or TRBD2 (5 bases each). What was sequenced was PBMCs or a T cell subset sorted from them (not recorded which). The source of this sequence is a man aged 18 to 30 who had mild COVID-19 (a few samples of this study predate the infection). Cell type and time point are not known. CDR3 coding DNA: TGTGCCAGCAGTTTATGGGCAGGGCGAGGGGAGCAGTACGTC. Its protein is CASSLWAGRGEQYV.